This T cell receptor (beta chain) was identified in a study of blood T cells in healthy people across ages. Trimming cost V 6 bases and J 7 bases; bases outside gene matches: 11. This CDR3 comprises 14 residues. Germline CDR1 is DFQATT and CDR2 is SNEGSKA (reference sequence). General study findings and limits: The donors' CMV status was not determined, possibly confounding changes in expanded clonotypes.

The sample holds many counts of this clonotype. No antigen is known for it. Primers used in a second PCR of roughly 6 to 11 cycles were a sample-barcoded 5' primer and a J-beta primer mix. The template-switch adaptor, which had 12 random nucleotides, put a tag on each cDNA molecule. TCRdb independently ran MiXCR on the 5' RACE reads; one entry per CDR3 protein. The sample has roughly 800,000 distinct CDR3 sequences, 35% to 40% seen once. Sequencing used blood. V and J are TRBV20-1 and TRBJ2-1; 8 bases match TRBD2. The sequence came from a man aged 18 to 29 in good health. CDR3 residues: CSARVAGRYNEQFF. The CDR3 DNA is TGCAGTGCCCGCGTAGCGGGGCGGTATAATGAGCAGTTCTTC.